The 7 T cell receptor beta chains below come from one sample, sequenced in a study of metastatic and nonmetastatic thyroid tumors. Not a single patient had been given any form of treatment at any point before undergoing thyroid surgery. With MiXCR, TCRdb reprocessed the PCR reads. The sample gives 3,000 to 4,000 clones, about a third of which show up once; around 20% is in the top ten. The sample comprised adjacent normal tissue. The receptors stem from a female donor with papillary thyroid cancer or a benign thyroid nodule (not recorded which). Some clones in this sample may be carry-over from other donors' samples.

The chain employs TRBV12-3 or TRBV12-4 and TRBJ2-1; D gene ambiguous. V lost 1 base and J 4 bases, leaving 11 bases between the germline ends. This CDR3 spans 15 amino acids. DNA of the CDR3: TGTGCCAGCAGTTTAGTCTTTGGTGTTTACAATGAGCAGTTCTTC. Its translation is CASSLVFGVYNEQFF.

The rearrangement joins TRBV6-1 to TRBJ1-2, with TRBD1 matching over 9 bases. CDR3 length: 15 residues. Per the germline V gene, CDR1 is MNHNS and CDR2 is SASEGT. The V segment lost 0 bases and the J segment 5 bases; nucleotides outside the gene matches: 4. The CDR3 sequence: CASSEAGQGRYGYTF. CDR3 nucleotide sequence: TGTGCCAGCAGTGAAGCGGGACAGGGTCGGTATGGCTACACCTTC.

This clone was seen more than once but under ten times. J is TRBJ1-1 and V is TRBV12-3 or TRBV12-4, with 9 bases that match TRBD1. V was clipped by 6 bases and J by 5 bases; unmatched bases: 7. The CDR3 is 14 amino acids. CDR3 nucleotides: TGTGCCAGCAGGATAACAGGGGGCTTTACTGAAGCTTTCTTT. As protein: CASRITGGFTEAFF.

Only a few counts were recorded for this clone. The chain has TRBV2 and TRBJ2-3; D remains unclear. Trimming shortened V by 2 bases and J by 0 bases, and 9 bases separated the two germline ends. This CDR3 is 15 amino acids long. The V gene's germline CDR1 is SNHLY and CDR2 FYNNEI. This CDR3 reads CASSESGSSTDTQYF. In DNA, the CDR3 is TGTGCCAGCAGTGAATCGGGCAGTAGCACAGATACGCAGTATTTT.

The chain employs TRBV7-8 and TRBJ2-7; the D is unclear. V was pared by 7 bases and J by 0 bases, with 4 bases between. This CDR3 contains 11 residues. The germline CDR1 and CDR2 sequences are SGHVS and FQNEAQ. CDR3 coding DNA: TGTGCCAGCATGCTCTCCTACGAGCAGTACTTC. Encoded protein: CASMLSYEQYF. Looking up the rest from reference TRBV7-8 and TRBJ2-7 gives the full variable domain: GAGVSQSPRYKVAKRGQDVALRCDPISGHVSLFWYQQALGQGPEFLTYFQNEAQLDKSGLPSDRFFAERPEGSVSTLKIQRTQQEDSAVYLCASMLSYEQYFGPGTRLTVT.

The rearrangement joins TRBV11-2 to TRBJ2-7, with no clear D. The germline V and J ends were trimmed by 0 bases and 3 bases, with 3 bases remaining between them. The CDR3 is 12 amino acids. CDR1 SGHAT and CDR2 FQNNGV come from the germline V gene. This CDR3 reads CASSLENYEQYF. The CDR3 coding sequence is TGTGCCAGCAGCTTAGAGAACTACGAGCAGTACTTC.

As regards this clone: The CDR3 does not close with the conserved phenylalanine or tryptophan, likely indicating a read error. The V and J genes are TRBV28 and TRBJ1-5, with D possibly being TRBD1 (5 bases). V was clipped by 7 bases and J by 11 bases, with 18 bases between them. The CDR3 is 13 residues long. From germline, CDR1 is MDHEN and CDR2 SYDVKM. The CDR3 DNA reads TGTGCCAGCACCCCCGGGACCGTCCTGTCCCAGCATCTT. Encoded protein: CASTPGTVLSQHL.